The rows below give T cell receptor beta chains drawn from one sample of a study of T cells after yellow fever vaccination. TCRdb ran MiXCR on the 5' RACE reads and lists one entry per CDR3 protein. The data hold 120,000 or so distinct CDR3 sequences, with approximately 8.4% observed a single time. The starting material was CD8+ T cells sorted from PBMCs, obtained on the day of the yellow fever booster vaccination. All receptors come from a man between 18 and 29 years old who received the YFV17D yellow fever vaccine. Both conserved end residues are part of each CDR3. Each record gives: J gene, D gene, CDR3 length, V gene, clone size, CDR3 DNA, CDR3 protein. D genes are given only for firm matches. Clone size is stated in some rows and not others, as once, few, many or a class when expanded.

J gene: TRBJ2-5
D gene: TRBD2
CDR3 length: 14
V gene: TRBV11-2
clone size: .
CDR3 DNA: TGTGCCAGCAGCGCCGGGGGGGCCGGTGAGACCCAGTACTTC
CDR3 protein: CASSAGGAGETQYF

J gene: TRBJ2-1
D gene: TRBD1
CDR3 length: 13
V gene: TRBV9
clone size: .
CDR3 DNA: TGTGCCAGCAGCGTTAACAGGGGCAATGAGCAGTTCTTC
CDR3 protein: CASSVNRGNEQFF

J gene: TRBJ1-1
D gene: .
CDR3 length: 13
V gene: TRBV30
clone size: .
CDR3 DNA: TGTGCCTGGAGAGGGGGATTTGGGACTGAAGCTTTCTTT
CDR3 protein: CAWRGGFGTEAFF

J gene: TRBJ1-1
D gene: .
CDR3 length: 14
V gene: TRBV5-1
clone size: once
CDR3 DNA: TGCGCCAGCAGCTCGGGACGGGAGAACACTGAAGCTTTCTTT
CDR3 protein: CASSSGRENTEAFF

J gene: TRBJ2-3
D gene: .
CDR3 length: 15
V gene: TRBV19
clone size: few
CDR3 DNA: TGTGCCAGTAGTATAGAACCCCGCTTAGGAGATACGCAGTATTTT
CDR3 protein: CASSIEPRLGDTQYF

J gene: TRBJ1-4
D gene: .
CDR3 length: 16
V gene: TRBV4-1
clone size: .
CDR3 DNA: TGCGCCAGCAGCCCTATGCCTGGGACGATAGATGAAAAACTGTTTTTT
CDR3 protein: CASSPMPGTIDEKLFF

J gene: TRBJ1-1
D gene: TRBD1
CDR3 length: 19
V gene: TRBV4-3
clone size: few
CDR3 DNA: TGCGCCAGCAGCCAAGAAAATTATTGGACAGGTTCAATGAACACTGAAGCTTTCTTT
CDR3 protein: CASSQENYWTGSMNTEAFF

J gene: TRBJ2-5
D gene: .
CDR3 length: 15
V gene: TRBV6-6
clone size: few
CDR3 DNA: TGTGCCAGCAGTTATCAAGCTAGCTTGGTAGAGACCCAGTACTTC
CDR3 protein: CASSYQASLVETQYF

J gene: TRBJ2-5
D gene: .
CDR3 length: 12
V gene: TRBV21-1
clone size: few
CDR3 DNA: TGTGCCAGGGGGACGGACCAAGAGACCCAGTACTTC
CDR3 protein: CARGTDQETQYF

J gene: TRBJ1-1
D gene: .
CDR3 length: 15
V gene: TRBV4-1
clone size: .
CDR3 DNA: TGCGCCAGCAGCCAACTCACAGGGATGAACACTGAAGCTTTCTTT
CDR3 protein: CASSQLTGMNTEAFF

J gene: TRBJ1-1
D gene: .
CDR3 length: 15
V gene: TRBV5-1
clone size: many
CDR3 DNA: TGCGCCAGCAGCTTGGGGTTGTTCGAGAACACTGAAGCTTTCTTT
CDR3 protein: CASSLGLFENTEAFF

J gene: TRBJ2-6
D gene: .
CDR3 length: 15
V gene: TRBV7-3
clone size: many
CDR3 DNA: TGTGCCAGCAGCTTATCGGGGGCTGGGGCCAACGTCCTGACTTTC
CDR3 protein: CASSLSGAGANVLTF

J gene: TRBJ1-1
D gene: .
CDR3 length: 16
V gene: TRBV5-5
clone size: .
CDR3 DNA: TGTGCCAGCAGCTTCGGGAGGGACAATGTGAACACTGAAGCTTTCTTT
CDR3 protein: CASSFGRDNVNTEAFF

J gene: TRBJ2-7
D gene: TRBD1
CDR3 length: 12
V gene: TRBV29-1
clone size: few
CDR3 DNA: TGCAGCGTTTGGACAGGGGCGGGCGAGCAGTACTTC
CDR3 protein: CSVWTGAGEQYF

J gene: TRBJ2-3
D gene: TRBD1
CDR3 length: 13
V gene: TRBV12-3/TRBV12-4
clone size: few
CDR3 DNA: TGTGCCAGCAGTCCCGGACAGGCGGATACGCAGTATTTT
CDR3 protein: CASSPGQADTQYF

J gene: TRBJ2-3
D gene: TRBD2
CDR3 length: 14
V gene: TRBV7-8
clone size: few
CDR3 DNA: TGTGCCAGCAGCTTAGACGGACTAGGCAGGACGCAGTATTTT
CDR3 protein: CASSLDGLGRTQYF

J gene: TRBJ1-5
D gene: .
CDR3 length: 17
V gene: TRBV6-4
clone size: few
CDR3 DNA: TGTGCCAGCAGTGACGGGTCGGCAGGGGCACGGAATCAGCCCCAGCATTTT
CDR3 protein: CASSDGSAGARNQPQHF

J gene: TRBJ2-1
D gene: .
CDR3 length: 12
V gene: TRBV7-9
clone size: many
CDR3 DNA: TGTGCCAGCAGCTTCAGGGGAAATGAGCAGTTCTTC
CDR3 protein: CASSFRGNEQFF

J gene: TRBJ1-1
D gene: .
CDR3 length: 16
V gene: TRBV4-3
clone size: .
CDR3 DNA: TGCGCCAGCAGCCGTAGCCTCGGGGTCCGGGACACTGAAGCTTTCTTT
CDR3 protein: CASSRSLGVRDTEAFF

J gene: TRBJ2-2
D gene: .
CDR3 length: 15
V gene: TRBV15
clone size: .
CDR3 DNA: TGTGCCACCAGCAGAGATATCTCACAGGCCGGGGAGCTGTTTTTT
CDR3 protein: CATSRDISQAGELFF

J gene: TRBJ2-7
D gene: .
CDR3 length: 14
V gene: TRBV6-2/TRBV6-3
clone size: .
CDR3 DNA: TGTGCCAGCAGTTACTCCCCGGAAACCTACGAGCAGTACTTC
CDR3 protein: CASSYSPETYEQYF

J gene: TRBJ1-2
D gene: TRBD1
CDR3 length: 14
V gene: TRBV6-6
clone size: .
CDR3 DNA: TGTGCCAGCAGTTGGACAGGGGGCGCGGGTGGCTACACCTTC
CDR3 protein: CASSWTGGAGGYTF

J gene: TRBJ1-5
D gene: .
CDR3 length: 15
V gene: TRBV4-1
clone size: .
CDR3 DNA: TGCGCCAGCAGCCAAGATAGTGGGGGCAATCAGCCCCAGCATTTT
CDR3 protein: CASSQDSGGNQPQHF

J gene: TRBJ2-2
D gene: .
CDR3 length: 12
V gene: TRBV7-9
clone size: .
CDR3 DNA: TGTGCCAGCAGCTGGTACACCGGGGAGCTGTTTTTT
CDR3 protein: CASSWYTGELFF

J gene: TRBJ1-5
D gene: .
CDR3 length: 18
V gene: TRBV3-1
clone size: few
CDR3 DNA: TGTGCCAGCAGCCAAGGATCCATAGGAGAAGTTAGCAATCAGCCCCAGCATTTT
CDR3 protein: CASSQGSIGEVSNQPQHF

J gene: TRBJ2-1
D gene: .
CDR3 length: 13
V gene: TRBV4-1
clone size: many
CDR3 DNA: TGCGCCAGCAGCCAAGATTTTAAGAGGGGGCAGTTCTTC
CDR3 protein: CASSQDFKRGQFF

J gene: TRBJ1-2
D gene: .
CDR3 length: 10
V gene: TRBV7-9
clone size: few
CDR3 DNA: TGTGCCAGCGAGAGAAGTGGCTACACCTTC
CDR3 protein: CASERSGYTF